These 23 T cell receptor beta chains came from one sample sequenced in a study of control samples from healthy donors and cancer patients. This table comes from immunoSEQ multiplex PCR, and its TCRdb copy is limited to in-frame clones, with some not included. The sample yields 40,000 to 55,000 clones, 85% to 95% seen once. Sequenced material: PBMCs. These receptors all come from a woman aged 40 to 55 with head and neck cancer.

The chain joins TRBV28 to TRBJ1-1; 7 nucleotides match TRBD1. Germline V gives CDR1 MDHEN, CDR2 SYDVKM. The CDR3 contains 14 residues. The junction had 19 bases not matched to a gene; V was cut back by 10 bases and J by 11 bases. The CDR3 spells CATKEVWDSDIAFF. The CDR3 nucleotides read TGTGCCACCAAAGAGGTGTGGGACAGCGATATTGCTTTCTTT.

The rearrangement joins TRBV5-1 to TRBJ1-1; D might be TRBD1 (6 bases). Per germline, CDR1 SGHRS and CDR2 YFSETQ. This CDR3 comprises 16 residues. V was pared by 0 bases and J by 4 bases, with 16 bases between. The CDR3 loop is CASSLDPGGEGTEAFF. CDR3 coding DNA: TGCGCCAGCAGCTTGGATCCGGGGGGCGAGGGCACTGAAGCTTTCTTT.

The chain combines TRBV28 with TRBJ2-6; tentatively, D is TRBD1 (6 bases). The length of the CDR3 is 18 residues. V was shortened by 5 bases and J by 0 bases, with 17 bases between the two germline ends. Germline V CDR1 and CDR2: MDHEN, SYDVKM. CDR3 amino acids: CASSGGQGRSSGANVLTF. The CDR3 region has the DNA TGTGCCAGCAGTGGGGGACAAGGCCGTTCCTCTGGGGCCAACGTCCTGACTTTC.

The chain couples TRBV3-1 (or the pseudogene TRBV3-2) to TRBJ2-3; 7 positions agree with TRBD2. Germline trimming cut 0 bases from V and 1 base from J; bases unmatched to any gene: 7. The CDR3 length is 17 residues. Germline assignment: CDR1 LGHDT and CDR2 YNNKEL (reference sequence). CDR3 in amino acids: CASSQEWLAARTDTQYF. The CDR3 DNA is TGTGCCAGCAGCCAAGAATGGCTAGCGGCCCGCACAGATACGCAGTATTTT.

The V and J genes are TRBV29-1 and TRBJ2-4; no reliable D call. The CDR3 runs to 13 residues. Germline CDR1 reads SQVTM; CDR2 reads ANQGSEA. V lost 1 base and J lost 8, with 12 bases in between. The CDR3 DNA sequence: TGCAGCGTTGAAGCAGATTCTGCGGACATTCAGTACTTC. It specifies CSVEADSADIQYF.

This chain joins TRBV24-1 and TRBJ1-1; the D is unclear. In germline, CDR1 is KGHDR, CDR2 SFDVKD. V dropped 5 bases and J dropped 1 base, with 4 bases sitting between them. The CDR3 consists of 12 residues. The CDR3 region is CATSAGNTEAFF. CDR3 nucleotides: TGTGCCACCAGTGCAGGGAACACTGAAGCTTTCTTT.

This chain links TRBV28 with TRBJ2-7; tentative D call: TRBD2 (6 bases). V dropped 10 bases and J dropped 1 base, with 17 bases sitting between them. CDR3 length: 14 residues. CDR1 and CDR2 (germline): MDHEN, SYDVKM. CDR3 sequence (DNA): TGTGCCACCTCCCCGGGACTGGGATCCTACGAGCAGTACTTC. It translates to CATSPGLGSYEQYF. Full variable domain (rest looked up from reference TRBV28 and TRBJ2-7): DVKVTQSSRYLVKRTGEKVFLECVQDMDHENMFWYRQDPGLGLRLIYFSYDVKMKEKGDIPEGYSVSREKKERFSLILESASTNQTSMYLCATSPGLGSYEQYFGPGTRLTVT.

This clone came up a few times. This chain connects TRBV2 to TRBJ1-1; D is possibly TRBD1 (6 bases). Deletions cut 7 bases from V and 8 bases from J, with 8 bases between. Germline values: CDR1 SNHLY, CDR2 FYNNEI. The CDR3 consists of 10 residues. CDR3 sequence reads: CASIGTEAFF. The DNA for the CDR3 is TGTGCCAGCATTGGGACAGAAGCTTTCTTT.

This CDR3 is CASSLRQGAYEQYF. Written as DNA, the CDR3 is TGTGCCAGCAGCTTAAGGCAGGGGGCCTACGAGCAGTACTTC. This chain joins TRBV7-6 and TRBJ2-7; TRBD1 agrees at 7 bases. Trimming at V came to 2 bases and at J to 2 bases, leaving 3 bases not matched to a gene. Germline assignment: CDR1 SGHVS and CDR2 FNYEAQ. This CDR3 comprises 14 residues. Drawing the rest from reference TRBV7-6 and TRBJ2-7, the complete variable domain is GAGVSQSPRYKVTKRGQDVALRCDPISGHVSLYWYRQALGQGPEFLTYFNYEAQQDKSGLPNDRFSAERPEGSISTLTIQRTEQRDSAMYRCASSLRQGAYEQYFGPGTRLTVT.

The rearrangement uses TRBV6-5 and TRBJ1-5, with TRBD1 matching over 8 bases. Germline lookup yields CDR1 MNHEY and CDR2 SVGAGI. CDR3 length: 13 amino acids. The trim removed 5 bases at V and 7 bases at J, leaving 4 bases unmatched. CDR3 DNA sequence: TGTGCCAGCAGTATAAACAGGGGGCAGCCCCAGCATTTT. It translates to CASSINRGQPQHF.

The CDR3 bases are TGTGCCTGGTCACTACAGGGGGGGGTTAGGCGCTACACCTTC. Encoded protein: CAWSLQGGVRRYTF. The V gene is TRBV30, the J gene TRBJ1-2, with 8 bases aligning to TRBD1. V was clipped by 5 bases and J by 9 bases; unmatched bases: 14. CDR3 length equals 14 residues. Germline V gene lookup returns CDR1 GTSNPN and CDR2 SVGIG (reference sequence).

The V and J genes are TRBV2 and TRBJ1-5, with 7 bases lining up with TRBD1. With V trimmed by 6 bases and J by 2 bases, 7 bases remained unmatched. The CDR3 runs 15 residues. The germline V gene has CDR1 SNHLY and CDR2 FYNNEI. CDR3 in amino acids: CASRGRQGGNQPQHF. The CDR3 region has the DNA TGTGCCAGCAGGGGAAGACAGGGCGGCAATCAGCCCCAGCATTTT. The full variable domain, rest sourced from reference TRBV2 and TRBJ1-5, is EPEVTQTPSHQVTQMGQEVILRCVPISNHLYFYWYRQILGQKVEFLVSFYNNEISEKSEIFDDQFSVERPDGSNFTLKIRSTKLEDSAMYFCASRGRQGGNQPQHFGDGTRLSIL.

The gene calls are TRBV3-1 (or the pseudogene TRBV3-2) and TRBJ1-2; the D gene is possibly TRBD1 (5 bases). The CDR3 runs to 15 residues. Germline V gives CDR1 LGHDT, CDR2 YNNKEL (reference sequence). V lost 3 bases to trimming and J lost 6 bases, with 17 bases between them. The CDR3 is CASSHTGPLGDGYTF. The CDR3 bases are TGTGCCAGCAGCCACACGGGACCCCTGGGAGATGGCTACACCTTC.

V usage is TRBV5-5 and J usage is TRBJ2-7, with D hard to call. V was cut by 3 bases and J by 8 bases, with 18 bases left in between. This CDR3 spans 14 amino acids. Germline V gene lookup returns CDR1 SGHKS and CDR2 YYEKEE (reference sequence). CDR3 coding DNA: TGTGCCAGCAGCTACGTCCGGGTCTCGGAGAAGCAGTACTTC. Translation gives CASSYVRVSEKQYF.

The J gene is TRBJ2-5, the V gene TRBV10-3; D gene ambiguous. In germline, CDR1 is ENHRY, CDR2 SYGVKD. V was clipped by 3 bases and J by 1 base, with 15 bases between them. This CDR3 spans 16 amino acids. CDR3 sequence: CAISEPTESGQETQYF. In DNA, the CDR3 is TGTGCCATCAGTGAACCCACGGAGTCTGGCCAAGAGACCCAGTACTTC.

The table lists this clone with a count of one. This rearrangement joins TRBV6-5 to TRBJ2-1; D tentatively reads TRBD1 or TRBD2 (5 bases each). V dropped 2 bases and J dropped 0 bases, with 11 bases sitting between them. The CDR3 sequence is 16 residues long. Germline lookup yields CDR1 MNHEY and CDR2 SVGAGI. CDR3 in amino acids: CASSYQGRSSYNEQFF. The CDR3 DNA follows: TGTGCCAGCAGTTACCAGGGACGAAGCTCCTACAATGAGCAGTTCTTC.

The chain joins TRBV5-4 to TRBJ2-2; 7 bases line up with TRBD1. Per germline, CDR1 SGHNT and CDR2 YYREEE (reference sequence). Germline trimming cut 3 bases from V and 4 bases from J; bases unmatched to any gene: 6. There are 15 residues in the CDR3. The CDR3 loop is CASSYKTGSTGELFF. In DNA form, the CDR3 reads TGTGCCAGCAGCTACAAGACAGGGAGCACCGGGGAGCTGTTTTTT.

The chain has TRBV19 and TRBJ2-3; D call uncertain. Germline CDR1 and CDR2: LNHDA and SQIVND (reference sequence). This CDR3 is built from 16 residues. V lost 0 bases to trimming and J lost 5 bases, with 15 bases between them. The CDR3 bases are TGTGCCAGTAGTATAGATCGGATCCCTCAAGTAGATACGCAGTATTTT. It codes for CASSIDRIPQVDTQYF.

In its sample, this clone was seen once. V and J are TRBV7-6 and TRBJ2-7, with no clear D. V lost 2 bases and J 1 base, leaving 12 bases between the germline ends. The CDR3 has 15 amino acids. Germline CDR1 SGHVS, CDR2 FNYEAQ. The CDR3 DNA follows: TGTGCCAGCAGCTTATTACCCCAGGTGTCCTACGAGCAGTACTTC. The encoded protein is CASSLLPQVSYEQYF. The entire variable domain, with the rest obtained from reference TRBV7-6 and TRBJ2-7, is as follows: GAGVSQSPRYKVTKRGQDVALRCDPISGHVSLYWYRQALGQGPEFLTYFNYEAQQDKSGLPNDRFSAERPEGSISTLTIQRTEQRDSAMYRCASSLLPQVSYEQYFGPGTRLTVT.

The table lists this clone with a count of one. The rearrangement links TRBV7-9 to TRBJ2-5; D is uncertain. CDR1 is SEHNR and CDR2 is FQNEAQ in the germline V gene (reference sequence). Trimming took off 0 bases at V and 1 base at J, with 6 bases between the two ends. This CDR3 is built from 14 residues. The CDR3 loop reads CASSLAPPQETQYF. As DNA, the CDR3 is TGTGCCAGCAGCTTAGCGCCACCCCAAGAGACCCAGTACTTC.

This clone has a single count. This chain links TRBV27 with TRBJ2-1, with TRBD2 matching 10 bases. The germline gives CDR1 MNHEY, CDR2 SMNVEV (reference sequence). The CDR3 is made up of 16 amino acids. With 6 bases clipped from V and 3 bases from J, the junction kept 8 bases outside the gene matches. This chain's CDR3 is CASRPVLAGNYNEQFF. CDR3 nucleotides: TGTGCCAGCAGGCCAGTACTAGCGGGGAACTACAATGAGCAGTTCTTC.

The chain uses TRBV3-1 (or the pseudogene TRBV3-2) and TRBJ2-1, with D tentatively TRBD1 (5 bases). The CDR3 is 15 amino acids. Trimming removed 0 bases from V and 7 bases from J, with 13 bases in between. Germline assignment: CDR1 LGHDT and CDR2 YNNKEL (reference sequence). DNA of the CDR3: TGTGCCAGCAGCCAAGATACGGAGACAGTTAATGAGCAGTTCTTC. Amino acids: CASSQDTETVNEQFF.

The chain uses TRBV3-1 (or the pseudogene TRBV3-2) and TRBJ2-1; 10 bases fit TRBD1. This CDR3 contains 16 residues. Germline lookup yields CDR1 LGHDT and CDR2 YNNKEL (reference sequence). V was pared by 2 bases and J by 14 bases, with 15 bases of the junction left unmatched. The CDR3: CASSQRQGAKGNREFF. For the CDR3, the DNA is TGTGCCAGCAGCCAACGACAGGGGGCCAAGGGGAATAGGGAGTTCTTC.